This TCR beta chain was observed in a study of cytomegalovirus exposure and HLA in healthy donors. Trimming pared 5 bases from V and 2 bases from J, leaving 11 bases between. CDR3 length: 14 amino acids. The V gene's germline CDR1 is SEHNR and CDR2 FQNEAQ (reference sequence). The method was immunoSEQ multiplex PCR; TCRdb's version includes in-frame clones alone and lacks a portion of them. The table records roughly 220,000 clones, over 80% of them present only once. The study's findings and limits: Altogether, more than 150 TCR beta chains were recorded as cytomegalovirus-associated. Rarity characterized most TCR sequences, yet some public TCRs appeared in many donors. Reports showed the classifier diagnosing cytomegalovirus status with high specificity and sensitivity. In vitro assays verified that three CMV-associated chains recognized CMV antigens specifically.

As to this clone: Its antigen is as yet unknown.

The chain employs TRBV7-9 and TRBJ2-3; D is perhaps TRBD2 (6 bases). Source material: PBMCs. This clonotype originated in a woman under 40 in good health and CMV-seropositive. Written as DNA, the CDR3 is TGTGCCAGCAGCGTAACGGGGGACACAGATACGCAGTATTTT. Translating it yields CASSVTGDTDTQYF.